One T cell receptor beta chain is described in this entry. Its target is unknown. Libraries were prepared by immunoSEQ multiplex PCR; TCRdb keeps only in-frame clonotypes and omits some of them. The table has about 62,000 clones, approximately 92% seen once. The sample belongs to a study of OX40 agonist ivuxolimab in advanced cancers. Germline V gives CDR1 SSHAT, CDR2 FNYEAQ (reference sequence). V was cut by 2 bases and J by 4 bases, with 9 bases left in between. This CDR3 region has 13 residues. Study findings and constraints: Antigens targeted by the expanded peripheral T cells were not determined.

The source is an adult with an advanced solid tumor such as melanoma, head and neck, liver or kidney cancer. The material sequenced was CD4+ or CD8+ T cells sorted from blood, taken in a trial of the OX40 agonist ivuxolimab. V usage is TRBV7-7 and J usage is TRBJ2-7, with D unclear. CDR3 coding DNA: TGTGCCAGCAGCTTATCGCTGGGATACGAGCAGTACTTC. It translates to CASSLSLGYEQYF.